This record concerns one TCR beta chain sequence. At least ten counts were recorded for this clone. The antigen this receptor binds is unknown. Base qualities are missing; no much larger clone stands one base away. This sample is part of a study of cytomegalovirus exposure and HLA in healthy donors (dated by TCRdb to between 2016 and 2019). Broadly, across the study: According to an earlier analysis of a few hundred of the donors, about 179 million T cells yielded 90 million to 130 million unique TCR beta sequences and 276 Gb of sequence data. The study was designed to test whether signatures of past pathogen exposure could be identified by cataloging public T cell receptors. A later genetic analysis took genome-wide SNP genotypes for 398 of the 666 donors and used that subset as a discovery cohort. Along with the approximately 600-subject first cohort, a separate validation cohort of over 90 different subjects was used. Of the approximately 400 genotyped donors, over 70% fell in the genetic ancestry cluster associated with self-reported Caucasian donors. An early release covering some 640 HLA-typed donors comprised approximately 290 gigabases of sequencing data and roughly 86 million unique TCR sequences. Donor age, sex, ethnicity and CMV serostatus were collected together with the repertoire data. The later analysis used no new phenotypic data to find candidate immune exposures, relying instead on TCR beta sequences and their occurrence across donors. Typing coverage varied by locus: 629-630 donors for A, B, C, DRB1 and DQB1; about 520 for DQA1; about 590 for DPA1; some 470 for DPB1. Class I and class II HLA loci were covered by the typing at four-digit resolution. An earlier analysis of approximately 640 of the donors applied high-throughput TCR beta sequencing to assess whether each TCR beta V gene segment acted as functional or pseudogenic. High-throughput TCR immunosequencing, statistical association of individual TCRs with disease status, and machine learning were combined to predict cytomegalovirus infection status. The study used immunosequencing to profile the T cell repertoires of more than 650 subjects and linked those repertoires to cytomegalovirus serostatus. Among 300 to 500 genotyped donors of the cohort, an average of roughly 230,000 unique TCR beta nucleotide sequences was sequenced per donor, of which about 18% were non-productive. Every discovery cohort repertoire had been produced on one sequencing platform. A handful of DR-DQ haplotypes were treated as single units for association and clustering because of strong linkage in the cohort. In a later analysis, previously published TCR beta repertoires from 500 to 750 donors were re-analyzed and high-resolution HLA genotyping was added so that TCR occurrence patterns could be studied. Results the study describes overall, beyond this receptor: In both the original and validation cohorts, the classifier was reported to diagnose cytomegalovirus status with high specificity and sensitivity. Because counts were too low, seventeen rarely observed V segments, including chromosome 9 orphons, were left out of the earlier analysis of approximately 500 of the donors. A later analysis found that HLA-associated TCR beta chains were more clonally expanded and had lower generation probabilities than equally common non-associated chains. V-gene and J-gene trimming of TCR beta chains was associated with a missense DCLRE1C variant in a later genetic analysis, and the association was replicated in an independent cohort. Correlated functional status among segregating V segments might reflect linkage disequilibrium, but an unknown experimental factor could not be ruled out. CMV serostatus was the only immune exposure information available for the cohort. Across donors, most TCR sequences were observed very rarely, whereas some public TCRs were present in many individuals. A group of highly shared sequence variants was considered likely to be a technical artifact of the sequencing pipeline. Specific HLA alleles were associated with 15,000 to 20,000 TCR beta sequences at a false discovery rate of 0.05 in a later analysis. In a later analysis, the rate of TCR association differed among HLA loci, with DRB1 alleles having the most associated TCRs and HLA-C alleles having the fewest. Several of the top co-occurrence clusters appeared to be linked to parvovirus B19, influenza, CMV and Epstein-Barr virus, according to a later analysis. A further reported finding was that TCR beta sequences accurately predicted the HLA-A and HLA-B alleles for most subjects in the first cohort. In a later genetic analysis, fewer N-insertions in productive TCRs were reported among donors in an Asian-associated ancestry cluster than the roughly 710-donor mean. Because some donors lacked HLA typing at each locus, the association tests relied only on the typed subset. Some IMGT-functional V segments, including TRBV6-2 and TRBV6-3, could not be told apart with the 87-base-pair reads, so those segments were excluded. Presence/absence analyses assumed roughly uniform sequencing depth across donors, an assumption that may not hold. In the study, some 180 TCR beta chains were listed as associated with cytomegalovirus. Assigning TCR associations to individual alleles was difficult when HLA alleles, especially DR and DQ, strongly co-occurred. In this cohort, only TCR beta chains were sequenced, and detectable features were limited by the absence of alpha or paired-chain data. The authors suggested that the approach could potentially be generalized to other disease states and immunological phenotypes. Three of the identified cytomegalovirus-associated TCR beta chains were confirmed in vitro to be specific for cytomegalovirus antigens. A later analysis found that most CMV-associated TCR beta chains appeared HLA-restricted, with HLA associations seemingly driven largely by CMV exposure. In an earlier analysis of approximately 590 of the donors, most TCR beta V segments appeared in productive rearrangements about 87% or about 30% of the time, broadly matching IMGT annotations.

Receptor amplification or capture employed the immunoSEQ multiplex PCR assay. For the multiplex PCR, a mixture combining 60 forward primers for TCR Vbeta segments and 13 reverse primers for TCR Jbeta segments was used. The CDR3 region of rearranged TCR beta genes was amplified from genomic DNA with a multiplex PCR assay. The Illumina HiSeq System was used to sequence the amplified TCR beta libraries as 87-base-pair reads. On the authors' methods: A later analysis tallied around 80 million unique TCR beta chains across the 610 or so repertoires, and roughly 11 million of those chains were shared by two or more donors. To remove PCR and sequencing errors, raw reads were error-corrected and collapsed into unique sequences using a nearest-neighbor algorithm that merged closely related sequences. Alignment of CDR3 sequences to IMGT reference sequences was used to assign V, D and J gene segments. For a sequence to be retained, at least a six-nucleotide match to both a V gene segment and a J gene segment was required. Rearrangements were classified as productive when the CDR3 lacked stop codons and remained in frame with V and J, and all other rearrangements were classified as non-productive. CDR3 was defined by IMGT convention, running from the second conserved V-encoded cysteine to the conserved J-encoded phenylalanine. The earlier analysis of about 610 of the donors excluded sequences that lacked an unambiguous match to a single V gene segment. An earlier analysis of just under 600 of the donors called V segments functional above 56.7% productive rearrangements and segregating when the between-donor standard deviation exceeded 5%. A statistical classification framework was built for diagnosing cytomegalovirus status from the catalog of TCR beta chain sequences. In a later analysis, TCR nucleotide sequences were compared against IMGT/GENE-DB human TR gene sequences so that V and J genes could be assigned. The TCRdist pipeline was used in a later analysis to assign CDR3 sequences and most-parsimonious VDJ recombination scenarios. In a later analysis, each TCR beta chain was defined by its CDR3 amino acid sequence together with its V-gene family, and reads without a unique V-gene family were excluded. As a way to deal with suspected cross-contamination and a sequencing artifact, a later analysis dropped 592 nucleotide sequences that were highly shared and had low generation probability. For each public chain, a later analysis derived a clonal expansion index from normalized ranks of inferred template counts within each repertoire. In a later analysis, generation probabilities were computed using a VDJ recombination model fitted to out-of-frame rearrangements, and the results were checked against IGoR. A later analysis scored TCR-TCR, TCR-HLA and TCR-CMV co-occurrence with hypergeometric tests, applying a repertoire-size bias correction to TCR pairs. A later analysis estimated false discovery rates by permuting HLA or CMV assignments 20 times. A later analysis grouped co-occurring TCRs with DBSCAN, adding TCRdist sequence similarity when clustering within HLA-allele-positive subsets. Co-occurrence clustering excluded repertoires with fewer than 30,000 or more than 120,000 public chains, plus five with anomalous nucleotide sharing. Here the immuneACCESS table is served through TCRdb, limited to in-frame sequences with V and J called. Missing clones are a known gap in these copies; in checked studies unresolved V genes cover under half, and the rest lacks a known reason. D and trimming come from the DNA, and the V and J calls and clone size come from that table. A total of roughly 190,000 clones appear in this sample, approximately 80% of them only once. Over 2% of the sample is held by the ten biggest clonotypes.

The cohort was made up of 500 to 850 healthy bone marrow donors. At the time of sampling, every cohort member was nominally healthy, though immune exposures that went unrecorded were likely present. The donor was CMV seropositive and belonged to the group of some 290 seropositive cohort members. A peripheral blood sample was provided by each donor, and peripheral blood mononuclear cells were used for TCR beta sequencing. The Qiagen DNeasy Blood Extraction Kit was used to extract genomic DNA from the blood cell samples. CDR3 length: 13 amino acids, cysteine to phenylalanine. The entry retains the CDR3 DNA only, 39 bases that are in frame from base 1. The germline V gene provides CDR1 SGHRS and CDR2 YFSETQ. Relative to germline, V is 5 bases shorter and J is 7 bases shorter, with 13 bases between their ends.

Sequenced: PBMCs. The chain employs TRBV5-1 and TRBJ2-1; perhaps TRBD1 is the D gene, with 5 bases matching. The sequence came from a woman aged 50 to 65 in good health and CMV-seropositive. At the DNA level, the sequence is TGCGCCAGCAGAAACCAGGGTGCGAATGAGCAGTTCTTC. This sequence encodes CASRNQGANEQFF.